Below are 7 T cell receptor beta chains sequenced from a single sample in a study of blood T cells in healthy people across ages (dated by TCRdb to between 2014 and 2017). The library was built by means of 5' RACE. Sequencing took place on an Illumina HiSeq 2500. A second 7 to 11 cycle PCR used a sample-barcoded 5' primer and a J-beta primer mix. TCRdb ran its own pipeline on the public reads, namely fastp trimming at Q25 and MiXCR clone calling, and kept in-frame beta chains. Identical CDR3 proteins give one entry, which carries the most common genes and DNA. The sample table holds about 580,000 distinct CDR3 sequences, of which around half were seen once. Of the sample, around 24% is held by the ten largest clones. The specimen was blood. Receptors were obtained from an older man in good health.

CDR3: CSARTAENEQFF. The CDR3 region has the DNA TGCAGCGCACGTACAGCGGAGAATGAGCAGTTCTTC. V usage is TRBV29-1 and J usage is TRBJ2-1, with a tentative D call TRBD2 (5 bases). Germline CDR1 is SQVTM and CDR2 is ANQGSEA. Trimming took off 7 bases at V and 7 bases at J, with 14 bases between the two ends. The length of the CDR3 is 12 residues.

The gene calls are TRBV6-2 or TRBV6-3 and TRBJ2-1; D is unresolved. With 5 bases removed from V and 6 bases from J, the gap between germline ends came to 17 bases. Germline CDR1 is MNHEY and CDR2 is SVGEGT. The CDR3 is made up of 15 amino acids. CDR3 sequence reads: CASSAALPGANEQFF. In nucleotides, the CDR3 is TGTGCCAGCAGTGCGGCGCTCCCCGGCGCCAATGAGCAGTTCTTC.

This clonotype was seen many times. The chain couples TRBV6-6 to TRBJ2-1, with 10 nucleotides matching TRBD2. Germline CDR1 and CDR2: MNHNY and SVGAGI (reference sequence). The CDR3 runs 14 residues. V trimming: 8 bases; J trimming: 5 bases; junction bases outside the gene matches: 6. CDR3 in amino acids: CASQRLAGHNEQFF. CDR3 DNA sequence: TGTGCCAGCCAGAGACTAGCGGGCCACAATGAGCAGTTCTTC.

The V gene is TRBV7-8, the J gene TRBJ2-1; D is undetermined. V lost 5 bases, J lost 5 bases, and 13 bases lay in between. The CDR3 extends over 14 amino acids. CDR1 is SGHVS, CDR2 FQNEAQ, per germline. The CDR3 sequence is CASSARAANNEQFF. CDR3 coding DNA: TGTGCCAGCAGCGCCCGGGCCGCGAACAATGAGCAGTTCTTC.

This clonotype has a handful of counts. CDR3: CASSLIKPSQFF. The CDR3 region has the DNA TGTGCCAGCAGCTTAATAAAGCCGTCGCAGTTCTTC. The V gene is TRBV5-8, the J gene TRBJ2-1, with unresolved D. Trimming shortened V by 2 bases and J by 12 bases, and 12 bases separated the two germline ends. Looked up from germline, CDR1 is SGHTS and CDR2 is YDEGEE. The CDR3 contains 12 residues.

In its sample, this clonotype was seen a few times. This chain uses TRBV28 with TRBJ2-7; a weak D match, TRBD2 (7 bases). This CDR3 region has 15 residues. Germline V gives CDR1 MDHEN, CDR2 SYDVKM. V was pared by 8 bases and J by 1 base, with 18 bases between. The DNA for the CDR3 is TGTGCCAGCTCTCGAGGGGGACTACCGTCCTACGAGCAGTACTTC. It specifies CASSRGGLPSYEQYF.

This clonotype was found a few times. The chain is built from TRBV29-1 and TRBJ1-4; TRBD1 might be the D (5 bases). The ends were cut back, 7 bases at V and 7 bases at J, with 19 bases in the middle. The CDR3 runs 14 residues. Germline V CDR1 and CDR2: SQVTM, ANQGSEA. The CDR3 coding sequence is TGCAGCGCCGGGACGTGGCAACCGGGTGAAAAACTGTTTTTT. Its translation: CSAGTWQPGEKLFF.